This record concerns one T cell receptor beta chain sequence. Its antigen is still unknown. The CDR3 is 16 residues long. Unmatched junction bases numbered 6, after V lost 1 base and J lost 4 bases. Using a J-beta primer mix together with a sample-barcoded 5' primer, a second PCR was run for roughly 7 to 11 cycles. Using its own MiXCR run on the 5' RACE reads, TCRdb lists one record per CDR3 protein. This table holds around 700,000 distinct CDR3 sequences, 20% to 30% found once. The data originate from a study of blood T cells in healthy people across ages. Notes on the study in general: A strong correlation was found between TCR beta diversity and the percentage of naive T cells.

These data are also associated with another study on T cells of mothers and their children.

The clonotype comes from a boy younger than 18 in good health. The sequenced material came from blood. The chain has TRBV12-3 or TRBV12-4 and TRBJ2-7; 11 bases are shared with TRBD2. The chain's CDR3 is CASSLETTSGIYEQYF. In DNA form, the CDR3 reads TGTGCCAGCAGTTTAGAAACGACTAGCGGGATTTACGAGCAGTACTTC.